Each of the 19 T cell receptor beta chains below was sequenced from the same sample in a study of control samples from healthy donors and cancer patients. The table came from immunoSEQ multiplex PCR; TCRdb's copy has only in-frame clones and leaves some out. The table has about 76,000 clones, 89% seen once; the top ten hold approximately 9.4%. Sequenced: PBMCs. These receptors came from a woman in her forties or fifties with colorectal cancer.

The V gene is TRBV18, the J gene TRBJ2-7; 10 positions match TRBD1. V shed 1 base and J 0 bases; nucleotides not matched to a gene: 3. Germline lookup yields CDR1 KGHSH and CDR2 LQKENI. This CDR3 has 16 amino acids. Here the CDR3 reads CASSPRQGANSYEQYV. CDR3 in DNA: TGTGCCAGCTCACCACGACAGGGGGCAAACTCCTACGAGCAGTACGTC.

V and J are TRBV6-6 and TRBJ1-2; D possibly corresponds to TRBD1 (5 bases). The CDR3 length is 12 residues. CDR1 MNHNY and CDR2 SVGAGI come from the germline V gene (reference sequence). Trimming stripped 6 bases from V and 5 bases from J, with 10 bases between. The DNA for the CDR3 is TGTGCCAGCAGCTTGGGGACGTATGGCTACACCTTC. It yields the protein CASSLGTYGYTF.

The V call is TRBV14, the J call TRBJ1-1; 8 bases fit TRBD1. The CDR3 length is 13 residues. Trimming removed 3 bases from V and 8 bases from J; junction bases left unmatched: 5. The germline CDR1 and CDR2 sequences are SGHDN and FVKESK. CDR3 sequence reads: CASSHRGPEEAFF. The CDR3 nucleotides are TGTGCCAGCAGCCACAGGGGGCCCGAGGAAGCTTTCTTT.

This chain connects TRBV9 to TRBJ2-1; D is undetermined. CDR3 size: 16 residues. The V gene's germline CDR1 is SGDLS and CDR2 YYNGEE. Deletions cut 0 bases from V and 1 base from J, with 11 bases between. The CDR3 here is CASSVEVALSYNEQFF. The CDR3 DNA sequence: TGTGCCAGCAGCGTAGAAGTTGCCCTTTCCTACAATGAGCAGTTCTTC.

This chain links TRBV24-1 with TRBJ2-3, with D perhaps matching TRBD2 (6 bases). The CDR3 length is 13 residues. With 8 bases removed from V and 4 bases from J, the gap between germline ends came to 12 bases. Germline lookup yields CDR1 KGHDR and CDR2 SFDVKD. CDR3 DNA: TGTGCCACCACTGCGGGCGGGGCAGATACGCAGTATTTT. It codes for CATTAGGADTQYF.

The chain carries TRBV19 and TRBJ1-5; TRBD1 matches at 7 bases. The CDR3 is 14 amino acids. Looked up from germline, CDR1 is LNHDA and CDR2 is SQIVND (reference sequence). The V and J ends lost 8 bases and 3 bases, in that order; junction bases with no gene match: 7. The CDR3 spells CASLRQGFNQPQHF. CDR3 DNA sequence: TGTGCCAGTCTTCGACAGGGTTTCAATCAGCCCCAGCATTTT.

V is TRBV9 and J is TRBJ2-1; 9 nucleotides line up with TRBD1. V lost 4 bases, J lost 4 bases, and 21 bases stayed unmatched. Germline V gene data show CDR1 as SGDLS and CDR2 as YYNGEE. This CDR3 region has 20 residues. The CDR3 reads CASSPYSGQGSLTGYNEQFF. In DNA, the CDR3 is TGTGCCAGCAGCCCTTACTCGGGACAGGGTAGTCTTACAGGATACAATGAGCAGTTCTTC.

The chain has TRBV2 and TRBJ2-3, with TRBD1 matching 10 bases. CDR3 length equals 14 residues. The germline CDR1 and CDR2 sequences are SNHLY and FYNNEI. V lost 6 bases to trimming and J lost 0 bases; unmatched junction nucleotides: 0. The CDR3 nucleotides are TGTGCCAGCAGGGACAGGGGGAGCACAGATACGCAGTATTTT. This sequence encodes CASRDRGSTDTQYF.

This clone was counted a single time. The chain links TRBV18 to TRBJ1-1; no clear D gene. The CDR3 loop spans 15 amino acids. Germline V lookup: CDR1 KGHSH, CDR2 LQKENI. Trimming removed 4 bases from V and 6 bases from J, with 18 bases in between. The CDR3 DNA reads as TGTGCCAGCTCACGAGGACCGGGCCCCATTCCTGAAGCTTTCTTT. Residues: CASSRGPGPIPEAFF.

The chain joins TRBV9 to TRBJ2-5; weak D call: TRBD1 (6 bases). Germline lookup yields CDR1 SGDLS and CDR2 YYNGEE. The CDR3 has 15 residues. Trimming pared 0 bases from V and 5 bases from J, leaving 14 bases between. In DNA form, the CDR3 reads TGTGCCAGCAGCGTAGCAGGGGCTTGGGCGGAGACCCAGTACTTC. Translated: CASSVAGAWAETQYF.

The gene calls are TRBV12-3 or TRBV12-4 and TRBJ2-5; tentatively, D is TRBD1 (5 bases). The CDR3 length is 12 residues. V was trimmed by 5 bases and J by 5 bases, leaving 9 bases between them. CDR3 coding DNA: TGTGCCAGCAGTCCAGGGTGGGAGACCCAGTACTTC. Its protein product is CASSPGWETQYF.

The rearrangement joins TRBV10-3 to TRBJ1-1, with a weak D call TRBD1 (5 bases). The V and J ends lost 0 bases and 4 bases respectively, with 9 bases between them. The germline V gene has CDR1 ENHRY and CDR2 SYGVKD. The CDR3 is 14 residues long. CDR3 bases: TGTGCCATCAGTGAGTCGAGGGGTGGCACTGAAGCTTTCTTT. This gives the protein CAISESRGGTEAFF.

The chain combines TRBV3-1 (or the pseudogene TRBV3-2) with TRBJ2-1; unclear D gene. Germline V lookup: CDR1 LGHDT, CDR2 YNNKEL (reference sequence). Trimming shortened V by 1 base and J by 9 bases, and 13 bases separated the two germline ends. The CDR3 is 14 amino acids. CDR3 protein: CASSQAGAGPEQFF. The CDR3 coding sequence is TGTGCCAGCAGCCAAGCTGGAGCCGGGCCTGAGCAGTTCTTC.

This chain connects TRBV7-3 to TRBJ2-2; D gene unclear. The CDR3 runs to 15 residues. The V end was cut by 5 bases, the J end by 2 bases, with 12 bases between. Germline V CDR1 and CDR2: SGHTA, FQGTGA. This chain's CDR3 is CASSPNPGNTGELFF. The CDR3 nucleotides are TGTGCCAGCAGCCCTAACCCAGGAAACACCGGGGAGCTGTTTTTT.

The chain joins TRBV7-2 to TRBJ2-1; 7 nucleotides match TRBD1. CDR3 length: 13 residues. Germline values: CDR1 SGHTA, CDR2 FQGNSA. Trimming removed 1 base from V and 9 bases from J; junction bases left unmatched: 3. This CDR3 is CASSLVRGSEQFF. The CDR3 bases are TGTGCCAGCAGCTTAGTCAGGGGGAGTGAGCAGTTCTTC.

The J gene is TRBJ2-7, the V gene TRBV6-2 or TRBV6-3; D uncertain. Germline-derived CDR1 and CDR2 are MNHEY and SVGEGT. V lost 0 bases and J 7 bases, leaving 10 bases between the germline ends. The CDR3 covers 13 residues. CDR3 DNA sequence: TGTGCCAGCAGTTACTCTGGAATGAGGGAGCAGTACGTC. Protein sequence: CASSYSGMREQYV.

This rearrangement joins TRBV4-1 to TRBJ1-5, with D tentatively TRBD1 (5 bases). The germline V gene has CDR1 MGHRA and CDR2 YSYEKL. The CDR3 length is 15 residues. V shed 2 bases and J shed 1 base, with 9 bases lying between them. The CDR3 DNA follows: TGCGCCAGCAGCCAACTCGAGGGGAGCAATCAGCCCCAGCATTTT. Protein product: CASSQLEGSNQPQHF.

The gene calls are TRBV20-1 and TRBJ1-6, with D possibly being TRBD1 (5 bases). The V end lost 5 bases, the J end lost 7 bases, and 6 bases lay between the germline ends. The CDR3 sequence is 11 residues long. CDR1 and CDR2 from the germline V gene are DFQATT and SNEGSKA (reference sequence). CDR3 in amino acids: CSAGGNSPLHF. The CDR3, as DNA: TGCAGTGCTGGGGGGAATTCACCCCTCCACTTT.

This clone has just a few counts. This rearrangement joins TRBV5-8 to TRBJ1-6, with 7 bases fitting TRBD1. The CDR3 extends over 15 amino acids. J was trimmed by 9 bases and V by 3 bases; bases with no gene match: 9. Germline CDR1 reads SGHTS; CDR2 reads YDEGEE. The CDR3, as DNA: TGTGCCAGCAGCTACAGGGCTCCAGGGGGTTCACCCCTCCACTTT. Translation gives CASSYRAPGGSPLHF. Full variable domain (remainder filled in from reference TRBV5-8 and TRBJ1-6): EAGVTQSPTHLIKTRGQQATLRCSPISGHTSVYWYQQALGLGLQFLLWYDEGEERNRGNFPPRFSGRQFPNYSSELNVNALELEDSALYLCASSYRAPGGSPLHFGNGTRLTVT.